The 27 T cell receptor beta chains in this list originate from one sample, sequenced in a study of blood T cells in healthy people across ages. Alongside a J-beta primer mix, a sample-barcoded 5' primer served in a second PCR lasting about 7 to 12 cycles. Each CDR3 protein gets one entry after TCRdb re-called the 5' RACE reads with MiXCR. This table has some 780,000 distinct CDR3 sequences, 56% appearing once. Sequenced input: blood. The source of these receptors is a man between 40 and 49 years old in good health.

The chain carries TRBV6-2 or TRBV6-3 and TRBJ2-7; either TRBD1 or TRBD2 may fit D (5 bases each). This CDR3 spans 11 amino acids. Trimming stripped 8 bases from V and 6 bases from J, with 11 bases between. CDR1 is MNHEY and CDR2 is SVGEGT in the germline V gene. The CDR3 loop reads CASGAGTEQYF. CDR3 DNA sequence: TGTGCCAGCGGGGCAGGGACCGAGCAGTACTTC.

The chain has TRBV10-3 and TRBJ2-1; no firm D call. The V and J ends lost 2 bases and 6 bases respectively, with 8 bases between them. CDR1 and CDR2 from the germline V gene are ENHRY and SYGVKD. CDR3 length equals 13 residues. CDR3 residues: CAISEVASNEQFF. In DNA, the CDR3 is TGTGCCATCAGTGAGGTCGCTTCCAATGAGCAGTTCTTC.

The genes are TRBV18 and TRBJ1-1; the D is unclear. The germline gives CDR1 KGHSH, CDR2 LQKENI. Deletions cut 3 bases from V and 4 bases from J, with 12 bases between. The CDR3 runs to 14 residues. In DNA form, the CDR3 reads TGTGCCAGCTCACCCTCCCGGGAGGCCACTGAAGCTTTCTTT. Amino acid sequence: CASSPSREATEAFF.

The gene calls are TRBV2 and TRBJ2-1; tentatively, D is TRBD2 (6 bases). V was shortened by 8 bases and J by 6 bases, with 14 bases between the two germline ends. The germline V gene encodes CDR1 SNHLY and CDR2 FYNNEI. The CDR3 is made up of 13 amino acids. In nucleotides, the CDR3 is TGTGCCAGCGCCGGGGAGGCCGGCAATGAGCAGTTCTTC. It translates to CASAGEAGNEQFF. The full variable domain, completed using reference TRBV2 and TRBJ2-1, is EPEVTQTPSHQVTQMGQEVILRCVPISNHLYFYWYRQILGQKVEFLVSFYNNEISEKSEIFDDQFSVERPDGSNFTLKIRSTKLEDSAMYFCASAGEAGNEQFFGPGTRLTVL.

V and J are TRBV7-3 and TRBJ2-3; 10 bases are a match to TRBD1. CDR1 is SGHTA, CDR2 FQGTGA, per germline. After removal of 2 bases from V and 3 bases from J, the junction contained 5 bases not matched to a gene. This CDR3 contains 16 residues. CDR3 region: CASSLATGQGTDTQYF. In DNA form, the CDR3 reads TGTGCCAGCAGCTTAGCGACGGGACAGGGGACAGATACGCAGTATTTT.

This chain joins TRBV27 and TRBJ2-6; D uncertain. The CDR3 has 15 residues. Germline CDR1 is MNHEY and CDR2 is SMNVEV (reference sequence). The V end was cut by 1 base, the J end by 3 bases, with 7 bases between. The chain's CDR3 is CASSLLGHGANVLTF. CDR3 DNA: TGTGCCAGCAGTTTATTAGGTCATGGGGCCAACGTCCTGACTTTC.

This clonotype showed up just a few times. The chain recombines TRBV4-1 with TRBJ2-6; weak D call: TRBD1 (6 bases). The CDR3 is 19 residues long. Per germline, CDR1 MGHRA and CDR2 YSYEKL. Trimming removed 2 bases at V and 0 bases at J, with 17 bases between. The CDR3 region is CASSQLGHGDSSGANVLTF. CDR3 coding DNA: TGCGCCAGCAGCCAACTGGGACACGGAGATAGCTCTGGGGCCAACGTCCTGACTTTC.

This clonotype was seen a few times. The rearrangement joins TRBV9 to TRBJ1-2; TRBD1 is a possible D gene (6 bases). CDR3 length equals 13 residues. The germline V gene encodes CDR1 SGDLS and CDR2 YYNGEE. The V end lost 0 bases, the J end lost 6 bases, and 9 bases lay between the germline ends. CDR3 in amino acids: CASSVEGEDGYTF. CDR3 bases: TGTGCCAGCAGCGTAGAGGGGGAAGATGGCTACACCTTC.

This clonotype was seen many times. In DNA form, the CDR3 reads TGTGCCAGCAGCCTCAGACAGGGGAGCACTGAAGCTTTCTTT. This encodes CASSLRQGSTEAFF. The V gene is TRBV9, the J gene TRBJ1-1, with TRBD1 identical over 8 bases. The germline V gene encodes CDR1 SGDLS and CDR2 YYNGEE. J was trimmed by 4 bases and V by 4 bases; bases with no gene match: 6. The CDR3 consists of 14 residues.

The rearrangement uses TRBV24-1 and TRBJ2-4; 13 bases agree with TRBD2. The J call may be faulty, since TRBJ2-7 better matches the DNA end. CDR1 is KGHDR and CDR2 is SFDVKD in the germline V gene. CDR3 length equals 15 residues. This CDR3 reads CATSVGLAGVNEQYF. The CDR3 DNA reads TGTGCCACCAGTGTTGGACTAGCGGGAGTAAACGAGCAGTACTTC.

In DNA, the CDR3 is TGCAGTGCTAGAGAGACTAGCGGGAGGGCCTACGAGCAGTACTTC. Translating gives CSARETSGRAYEQYF. The chain recombines TRBV20-1 with TRBJ2-7; 14 bases match TRBD2. The V and J ends lost 0 bases and 2 bases, in that order; junction bases with no gene match: 0. The CDR3 is made up of 15 amino acids. The germline V gene has CDR1 DFQATT and CDR2 SNEGSKA (reference sequence).

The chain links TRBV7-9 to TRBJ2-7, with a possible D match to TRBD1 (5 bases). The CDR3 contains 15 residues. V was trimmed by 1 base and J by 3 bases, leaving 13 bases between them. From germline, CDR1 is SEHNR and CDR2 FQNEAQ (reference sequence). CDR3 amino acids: CASSLVSGHIYEQYF. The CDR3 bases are TGTGCCAGCAGCTTAGTATCAGGACACATCTACGAGCAGTACTTC.

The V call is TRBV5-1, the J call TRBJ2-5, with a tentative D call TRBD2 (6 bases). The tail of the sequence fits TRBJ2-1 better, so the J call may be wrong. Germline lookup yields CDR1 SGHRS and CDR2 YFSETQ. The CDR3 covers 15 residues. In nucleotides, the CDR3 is TGCGCCAGCAGCTTGGGGGAGGCTTACCAAGAGACCCAGTTCTTC. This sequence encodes CASSLGEAYQETQFF.

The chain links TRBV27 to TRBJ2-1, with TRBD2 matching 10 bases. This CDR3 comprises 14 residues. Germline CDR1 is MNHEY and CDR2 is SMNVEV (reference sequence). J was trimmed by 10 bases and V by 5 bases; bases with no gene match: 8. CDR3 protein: CASSLGTSVREQFF. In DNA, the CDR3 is TGTGCCAGCAGTCTAGGGACTAGCGTTCGGGAGCAGTTCTTC.

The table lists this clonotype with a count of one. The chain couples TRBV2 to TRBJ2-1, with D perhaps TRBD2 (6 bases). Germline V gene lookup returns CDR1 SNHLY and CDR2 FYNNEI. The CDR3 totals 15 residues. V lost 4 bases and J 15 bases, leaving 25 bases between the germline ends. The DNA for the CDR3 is TGTGCCAGCAGTGCCTATACTCGGGACTCTCAACACCCGTTCTTC. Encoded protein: CASSAYTRDSQHPFF.

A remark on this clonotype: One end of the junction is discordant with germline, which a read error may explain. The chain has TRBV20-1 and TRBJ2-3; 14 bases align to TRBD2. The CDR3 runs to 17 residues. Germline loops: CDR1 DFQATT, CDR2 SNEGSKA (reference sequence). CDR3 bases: TGCTGTGCTAGAGGGGAAAAGACTAGCGGGAGGGGAGATACGCAGTATTTT. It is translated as CCARGEKTSGRGDTQYF.

CDR3 region: CSAPGVPGRNEQFF. CDR3 DNA sequence: TGCAGTGCTCCCGGGGTACCTGGAAGGAATGAGCAGTTCTTC. The chain recombines TRBV20-1 with TRBJ2-1; D possibly corresponds to TRBD2 (5 bases). The CDR3 is 14 residues long. Germline assignment: CDR1 DFQATT and CDR2 SNEGSKA (reference sequence). Trimming left V 5 bases short and J 7 bases short, with 18 bases between.

CDR3 region: CASSFTRANEQFF. In DNA form, the CDR3 reads TGTGCCAGCAGTTTCACCCGTGCCAATGAGCAGTTCTTC. The chain uses TRBV28 and TRBJ2-1, with no clear D. Trimming stripped 3 bases from V and 6 bases from J, with 9 bases between. CDR1 is MDHEN and CDR2 is SYDVKM in the germline V gene. The CDR3 is 13 amino acids. Filled out from reference TRBV28 and TRBJ2-1, the complete variable domain reads DVKVTQSSRYLVKRTGEKVFLECVQDMDHENMFWYRQDPGLGLRLIYFSYDVKMKEKGDIPEGYSVSREKKERFSLILESASTNQTSMYLCASSFTRANEQFFGPGTRLTVL.

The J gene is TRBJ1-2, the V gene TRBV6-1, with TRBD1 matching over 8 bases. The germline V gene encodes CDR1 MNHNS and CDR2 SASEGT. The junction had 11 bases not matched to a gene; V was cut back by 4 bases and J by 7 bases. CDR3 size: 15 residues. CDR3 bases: TGTGCCAGCAGTGTGGGCAGGGGGCAGGTGGGTGGCTACACCTTC. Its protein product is CASSVGRGQVGGYTF.

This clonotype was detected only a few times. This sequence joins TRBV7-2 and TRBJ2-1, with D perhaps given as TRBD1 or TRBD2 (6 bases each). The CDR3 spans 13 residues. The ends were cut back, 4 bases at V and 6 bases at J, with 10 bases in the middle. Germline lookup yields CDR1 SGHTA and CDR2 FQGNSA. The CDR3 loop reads CASSSGATNEQFF. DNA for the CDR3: TGTGCCAGCAGCTCGGGGGCCACCAATGAGCAGTTCTTC. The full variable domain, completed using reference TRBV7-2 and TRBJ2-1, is GAGVSQSPSNKVTEKGKDVELRCDPISGHTALYWYRQSLGQGLEFLIYFQGNSAPDKSGLPSDRFSAERTGGSVSTLTIQRTQQEDSAVYLCASSSGATNEQFFGPGTRLTVL.

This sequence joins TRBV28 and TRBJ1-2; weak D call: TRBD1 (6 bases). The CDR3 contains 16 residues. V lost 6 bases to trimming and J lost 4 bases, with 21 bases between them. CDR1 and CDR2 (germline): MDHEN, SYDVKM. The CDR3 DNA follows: TGTGCCAGCAGCCCACGACGGGGGGCGCGGGGCTATGGCTACACCTTC. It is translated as CASSPRRGARGYGYTF.

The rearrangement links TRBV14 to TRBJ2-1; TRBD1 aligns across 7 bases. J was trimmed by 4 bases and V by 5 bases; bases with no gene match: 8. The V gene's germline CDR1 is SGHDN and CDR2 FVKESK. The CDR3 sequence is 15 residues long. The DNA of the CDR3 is TGTGCCAGCAGCTCCCGGGACAGTGATTACAATGAGCAGTTCTTC. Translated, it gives CASSSRDSDYNEQFF.

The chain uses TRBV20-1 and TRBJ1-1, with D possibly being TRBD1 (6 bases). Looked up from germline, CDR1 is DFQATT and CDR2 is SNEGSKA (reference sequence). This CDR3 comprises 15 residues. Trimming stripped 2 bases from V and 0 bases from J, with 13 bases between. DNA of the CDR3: TGCAGTGCTAGACAGTGGGACATCATGAACACTGAAGCTTTCTTT. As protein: CSARQWDIMNTEAFF.

The CDR3 here is CASSQEVGGGLETQYF. The CDR3 DNA is TGCGCCAGCAGCCAAGAGGTTGGGGGCGGATTGGAGACCCAGTACTTC. The rearrangement links TRBV4-1 to TRBJ2-5, with D possibly being TRBD1 (6 bases). The CDR3 runs to 16 residues. Germline loops: CDR1 MGHRA, CDR2 YSYEKL. The V gene lost 0 bases and the J gene lost 5 bases, with 16 bases spanning the gap.

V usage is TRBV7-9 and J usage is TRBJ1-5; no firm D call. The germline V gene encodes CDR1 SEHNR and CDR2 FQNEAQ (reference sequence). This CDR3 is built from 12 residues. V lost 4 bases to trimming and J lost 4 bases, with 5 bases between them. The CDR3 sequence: CASSWENQPQHF. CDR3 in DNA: TGTGCCAGCAGCTGGGAGAATCAGCCCCAGCATTTT. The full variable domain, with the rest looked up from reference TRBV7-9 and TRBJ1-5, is DTGVSQNPRHKITKRGQNVTFRCDPISEHNRLYWYRQTLGQGPEFLTYFQNEAQLEKSRLLSDRFSAERPKGSFSTLEIQRTEQGDSAMYLCASSWENQPQHFGDGTRLSIL.

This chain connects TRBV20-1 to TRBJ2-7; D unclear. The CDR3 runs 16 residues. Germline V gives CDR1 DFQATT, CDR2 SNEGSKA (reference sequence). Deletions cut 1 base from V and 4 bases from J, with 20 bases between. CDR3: CSARAVDQRHAYEQYF. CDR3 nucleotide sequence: TGCAGTGCTAGAGCCGTCGACCAGAGGCACGCATACGAGCAGTACTTC.

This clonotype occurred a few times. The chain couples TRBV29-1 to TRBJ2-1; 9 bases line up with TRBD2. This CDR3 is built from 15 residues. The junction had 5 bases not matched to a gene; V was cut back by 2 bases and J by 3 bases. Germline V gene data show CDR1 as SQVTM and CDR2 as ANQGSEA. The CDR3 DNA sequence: TGCAGCGTTGAAATGGGACTAGCCAGCTACAATGAGCAGTTCTTC. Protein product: CSVEMGLASYNEQFF.